This T cell receptor (beta chain) was recovered during a study of T-cell reconstitution after alpha-beta-depleted transplantation in children listed by TCRdb under 2016. Broadly, across the study: The study quantitatively tracked T-cell immune reconstitution after TCRalphabeta/CD19-depleted allogeneic hematopoietic cell transplantation in children using TCR repertoire profiling.

This clonotype has a single count. Its antigen is not yet known. No much larger clone is present one base from it, and per-base qualities are unavailable. Just one read gives weak support. The library was prepared using PCR. Instrument on record: Illumina HiSeq 2500. To normalize quantification of the TCRbeta repertoire, the TCR libraries were built with molecular barcoding that relied on unique molecular identifiers. TCRdb trimmed public reads at Q25 via fastp, called clones via MiXCR and kept in-frame beta chains. When rows share a CDR3 protein, they turn into one entry using the most common DNA and genes. The sample table records some 200,000 distinct CDR3 sequences; around 9.5% of these occur just once. In total, the top ten clones hold approximately 6.6% of the sample. This sequence originates from a human donor who donated a stem cell graft to a child with acute lymphoblastic leukemia. The sequenced sample was PBMCs from the stem cell graft donor, obtained from the stem cell graft.

The CDR3 protein is CASSEAGGAATNEKLFF. The nucleotides are TGTGCCAGCAGTGAAGCCGGGGGCGCCGCAACTAATGAAAAACTGTTTTTT. The sequence joins TRBV6-1 to TRBJ1-4, with a tentative D gene TRBD1 over 6 matching bases. CDR1 and CDR2 are drawn from the germline V gene: MNHNS, SASEGT. The cysteine opens and the phenylalanine closes a CDR3 of 17 amino acids. Only CDR3 DNA remains: 51 bases, in frame from the first base. V is reduced by 0 bases and J by 0 bases, leaving a spacing of 11 bases between them.